The source of this TCR beta chain is a study of CD8 T cells in ankylosing spondylitis. TCRdb redid the calling of the 5' RACE reads with MiXCR, one entry per CDR3 protein. The sample includes under 150,000 distinct CDR3 sequences, about an eighth seen only once; the top ten take around 3%. Study-level findings and limits: Significantly higher representation of disease-linked clones was reported for matched ankylosing spondylitis synovial fluid. Previous work reported some of these motif variants in the synovial fluid and blood of reactive arthritis. The authors found the disease-linked clones to be CD8+ and relatively rare in peripheral blood. In ankylosing spondylitis blood, a motif of fewer than 10 highly homologous TCR beta variants appeared characteristic.

This clonotype appeared many times. No antigen is known for it. Specimen: blood, either unsorted or a sorted T cell fraction (not recorded which). This receptor was identified in a female donor with ankylosing spondylitis or in good health (not recorded which).

The CDR3 protein is CSAKAGTSGYNEQFF. CDR3 bases: TGCAGTGCAAAAGCCGGGACTAGCGGTTACAATGAGCAGTTCTTC. V and J are TRBV20-1 and TRBJ2-1; 11 nucleotides align to TRBD2. CDR3 size: 15 residues. Germline CDR1 is DFQATT and CDR2 is SNEGSKA (reference sequence). With V trimmed by 6 bases and J by 4 bases, 8 bases remained unmatched.